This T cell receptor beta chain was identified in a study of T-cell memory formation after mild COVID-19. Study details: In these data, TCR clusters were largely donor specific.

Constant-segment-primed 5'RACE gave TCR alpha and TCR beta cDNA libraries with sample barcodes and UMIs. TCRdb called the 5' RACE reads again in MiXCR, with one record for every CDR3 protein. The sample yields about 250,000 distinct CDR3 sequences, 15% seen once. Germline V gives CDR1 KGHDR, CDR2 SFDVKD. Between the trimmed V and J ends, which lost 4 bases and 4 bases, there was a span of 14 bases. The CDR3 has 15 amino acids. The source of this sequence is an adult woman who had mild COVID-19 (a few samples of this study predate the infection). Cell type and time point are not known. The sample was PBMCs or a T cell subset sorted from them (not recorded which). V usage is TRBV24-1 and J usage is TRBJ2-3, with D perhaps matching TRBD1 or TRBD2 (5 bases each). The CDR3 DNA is TGTGCCACCAGTGACCCCGGGACCCGCCCAGATACGCAGTATTTT. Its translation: CATSDPGTRPDTQYF.